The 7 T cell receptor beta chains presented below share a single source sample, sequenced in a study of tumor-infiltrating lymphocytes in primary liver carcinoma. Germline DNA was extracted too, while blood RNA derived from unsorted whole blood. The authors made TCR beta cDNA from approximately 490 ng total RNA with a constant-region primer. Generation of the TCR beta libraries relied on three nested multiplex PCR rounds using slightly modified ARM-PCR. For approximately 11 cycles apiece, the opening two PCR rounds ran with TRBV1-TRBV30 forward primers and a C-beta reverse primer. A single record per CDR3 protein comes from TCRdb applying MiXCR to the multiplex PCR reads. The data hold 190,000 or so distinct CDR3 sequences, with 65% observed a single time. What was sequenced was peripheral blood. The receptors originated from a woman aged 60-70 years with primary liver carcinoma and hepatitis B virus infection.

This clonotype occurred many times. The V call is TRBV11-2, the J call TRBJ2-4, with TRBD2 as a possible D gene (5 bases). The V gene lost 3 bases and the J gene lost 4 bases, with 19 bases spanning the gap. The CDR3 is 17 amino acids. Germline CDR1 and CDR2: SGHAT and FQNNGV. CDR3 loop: CASSLRARLTPKNIQYF. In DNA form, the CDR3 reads TGTGCCAGCAGCTTGAGGGCCAGGCTAACCCCTAAAAACATTCAGTACTTC.

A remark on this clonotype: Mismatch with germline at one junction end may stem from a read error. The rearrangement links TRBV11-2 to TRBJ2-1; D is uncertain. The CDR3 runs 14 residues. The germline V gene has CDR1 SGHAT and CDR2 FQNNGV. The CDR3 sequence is CANSLGRDYNGQFF. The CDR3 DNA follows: TGTGCCAACAGCTTAGGAAGAGATTACAATGGGCAGTTCTTC. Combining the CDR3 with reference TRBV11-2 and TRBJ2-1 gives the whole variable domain EAGVAQSPRYKIIEKRQSVAFWCNPISGHATLYWYQQILGQGPKLLIQFQNNGVVDDSQLPKDRFSAERLKGVDSTLKIQPAKLEDSAVYLCANSLGRDYNGQFFGPGTRLTVL.

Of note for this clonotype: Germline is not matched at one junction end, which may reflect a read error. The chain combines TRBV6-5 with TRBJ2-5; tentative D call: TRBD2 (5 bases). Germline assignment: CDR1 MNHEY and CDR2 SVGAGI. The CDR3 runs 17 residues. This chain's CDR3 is CAGSYSVRARSRETQYF. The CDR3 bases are TGTGCCGGCAGTTACTCGGTGCGGGCCCGTTCCCGGGAGACCCAGTACTTC.

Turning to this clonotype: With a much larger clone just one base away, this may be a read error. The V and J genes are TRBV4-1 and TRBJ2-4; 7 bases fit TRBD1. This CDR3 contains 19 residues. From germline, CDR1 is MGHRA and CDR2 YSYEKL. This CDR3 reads CTSSQSLGDTGAGGNIQYF. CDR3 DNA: TGCACCAGCAGCCAAAGCCTGGGTGACACAGGGGCAGGTGGGAACATTCAGTACTTC.

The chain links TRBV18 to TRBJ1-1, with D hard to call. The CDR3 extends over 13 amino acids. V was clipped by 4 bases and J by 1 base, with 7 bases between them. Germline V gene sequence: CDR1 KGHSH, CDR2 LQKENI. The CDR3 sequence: CASSRAGNTEAFF. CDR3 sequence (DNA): TGTGCCAGCTCACGGGCAGGGAACACTGAAGCTTTCTTT.

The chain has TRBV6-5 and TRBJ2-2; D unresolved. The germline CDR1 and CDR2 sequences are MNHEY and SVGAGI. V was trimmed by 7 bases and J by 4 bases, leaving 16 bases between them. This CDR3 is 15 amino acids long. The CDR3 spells CASNEIPDSTGELFF. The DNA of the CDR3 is TGTGCCAGCAATGAAATTCCGGATAGCACCGGGGAGCTGTTTTTT.

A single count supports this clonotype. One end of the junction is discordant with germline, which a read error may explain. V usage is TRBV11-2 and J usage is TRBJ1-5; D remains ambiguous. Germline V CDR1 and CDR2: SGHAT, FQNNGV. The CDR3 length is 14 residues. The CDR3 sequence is CANSPLHAPQPQHF. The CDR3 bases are TGTGCCAACAGCCCGTTACATGCGCCTCAGCCTCAGCATTTT.